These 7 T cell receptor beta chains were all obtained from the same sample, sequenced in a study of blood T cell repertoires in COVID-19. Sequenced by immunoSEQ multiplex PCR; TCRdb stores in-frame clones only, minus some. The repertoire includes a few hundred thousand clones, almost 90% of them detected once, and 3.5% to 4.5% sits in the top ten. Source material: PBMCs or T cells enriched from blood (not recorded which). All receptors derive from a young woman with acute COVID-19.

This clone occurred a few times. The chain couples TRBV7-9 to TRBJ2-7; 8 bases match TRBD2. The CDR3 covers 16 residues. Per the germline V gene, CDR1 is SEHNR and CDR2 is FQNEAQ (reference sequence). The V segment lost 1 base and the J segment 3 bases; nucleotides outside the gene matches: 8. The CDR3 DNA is TGTGCCAGCAGCTTAGGGGCCGGGACTAGAAACTACGAGCAGTACTTC. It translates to CASSLGAGTRNYEQYF.

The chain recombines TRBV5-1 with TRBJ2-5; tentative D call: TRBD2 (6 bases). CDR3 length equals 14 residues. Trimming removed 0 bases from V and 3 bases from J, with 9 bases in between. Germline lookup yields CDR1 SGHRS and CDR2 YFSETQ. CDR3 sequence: CASSLGRGKETQYF. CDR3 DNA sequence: TGCGCCAGCAGCTTGGGTCGGGGGAAAGAGACCCAGTACTTC.

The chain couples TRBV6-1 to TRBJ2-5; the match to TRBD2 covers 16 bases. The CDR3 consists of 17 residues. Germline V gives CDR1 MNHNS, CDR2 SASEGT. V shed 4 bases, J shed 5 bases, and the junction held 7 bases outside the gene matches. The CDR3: CASSGIPGLAGGETQYF. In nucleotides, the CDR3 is TGTGCCAGCAGTGGCATCCCGGGACTAGCGGGAGGGGAGACCCAGTACTTC.

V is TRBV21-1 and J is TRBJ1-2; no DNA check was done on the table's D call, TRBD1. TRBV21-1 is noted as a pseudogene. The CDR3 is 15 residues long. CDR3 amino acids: CASSKYPGVVEGYTF. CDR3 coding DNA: TGTGCCAGCAGCAAATACCCAGGGGTAGTAGAGGGCTACACCTTC.

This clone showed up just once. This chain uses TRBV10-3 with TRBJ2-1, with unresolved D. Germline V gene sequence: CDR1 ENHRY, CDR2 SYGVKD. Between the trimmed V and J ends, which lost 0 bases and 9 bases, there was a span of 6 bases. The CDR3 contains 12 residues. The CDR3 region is CAISESAGEQFF. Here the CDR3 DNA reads TGTGCCATCAGTGAGTCTGCCGGTGAGCAGTTCTTC.

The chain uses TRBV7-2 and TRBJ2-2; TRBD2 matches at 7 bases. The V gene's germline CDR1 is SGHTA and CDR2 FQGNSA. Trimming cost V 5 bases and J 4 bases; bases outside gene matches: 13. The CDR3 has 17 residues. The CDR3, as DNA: TGTGCCAGCAGCCATGACCCACATCTAGCGGCCACCGGGGAGCTGTTTTTT. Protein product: CASSHDPHLAATGELFF.

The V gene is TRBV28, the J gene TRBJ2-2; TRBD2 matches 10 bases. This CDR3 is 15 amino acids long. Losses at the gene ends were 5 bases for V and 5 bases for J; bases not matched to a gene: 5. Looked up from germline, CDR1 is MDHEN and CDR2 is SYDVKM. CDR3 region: CASSPGTSETGELFF. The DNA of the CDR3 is TGTGCCAGCAGTCCAGGGACTAGCGAAACCGGGGAGCTGTTTTTT.